This T cell receptor (beta chain) was observed in a study of beta chain features in type 1 diabetes. Study results and limitations: Shortening that was moderate but significant affected the TCRB CDR3s of Type 1 diabetes patients in all four CD4+ subsets.

There are a few counts of this clone. Its target is not known. The authors reverse transcribed all of the isolated RNA, so sequencing captured expressed TCRB transcripts. Assay used: immunoSEQ multiplex PCR; TCRdb lists only in-frame clones, some missing. The sample contains around 300,000 clones, 15% of which appear only once. The CDR3 loop spans 16 amino acids. V shed 1 base and J 1 base; nucleotides not matched to a gene: 3. The germline gives CDR1 SGHNT, CDR2 YENEEA. Sequences were obtained from naive CD4+ T cells from blood. The chain uses TRBV11-3 and TRBJ2-5, with 10 bases matching TRBD2. The TCR sequence derives from a man between 18 and 29 years old with type 1 diabetes. The CDR3 region has the DNA TGTGCCAGCAGCTTAGGCCGGACTAGCGGCCAAGAGACCCAGTACTTC. Its translation: CASSLGRTSGQETQYF.